This entry features one T cell receptor (beta chain) sequence. This sample was taken from a study of neoadjuvant anti-PD-1 for oral cavity cancer. Study in general: Patients without progression received a fourth nivolumab dose around day 43, then surgical resection on days 50-56.

Six replicates per PBMC sample, mostly from around 500 ng of genomic DNA. Libraries were prepared by immunoSEQ multiplex PCR; TCRdb keeps only in-frame clonotypes and omits some of them. The sample lists about 15,000 clones, about 70% occurring once. Cohort: HPV-negative, locally advanced oral cavity squamous cell carcinoma patients. Blood cells were analyzed directly, without culture or expansion. The clonotype originates from a person aged 40-85 years with oral cavity squamous cell carcinoma. Source: PBMCs, taken before nivolumab (anti-PD-1) treatment.

CDR3 loop: CASTSTLGGGVTGELFF. In DNA, the CDR3 is TGTGCCAGCACTTCAACCCTCGGTGGTGGGGTCACCGGGGAGCTGTTTTTT. The chain joins TRBV7-2 to TRBJ2-2; D remains unclear. CDR1 and CDR2 from the germline V gene are SGHTA and FQGNSA. V lost 7 bases and J lost 4, with 22 bases in between. The CDR3 spans 17 residues.